This T cell receptor (beta chain) came from a study of shared clonotypes between healthy human individuals. Every one of the donors was a Caucasian adult that lived in Nashville, Tennessee. This table comes from immunoSEQ multiplex PCR, and its TCRdb copy is limited to in-frame clones, with some not included. The sample holds millions of clones, around nine tenths seen once. Germline assignment: CDR1 KGHSH and CDR2 LQKENI. The CDR3 runs to 17 residues. Trimming removed 1 base from V and 2 bases from J, with 14 bases in between. The material sequenced was naive CD4+ T cells sorted from blood. Regarding subset: CD45RA+ positively selected. The genes are TRBV18 and TRBJ1-4; TRBD1 is a possible D gene (5 bases). This TCR derives from a man younger than 35 in good health. CDR3 in DNA: TGTGCCAGCTCACCACGCCAGAACAAGGGGACTAATGAAAAACTGTTTTTT. Amino acids: CASSPRQNKGTNEKLFF.